A selection of T cell receptor beta chains follows, all from one sample in a study of CD8+CD57+ T cells in acquired aplastic anemia. MiXCR, applied by TCRdb to the reads, yields one record per CDR3 protein. The sample records around 200,000 distinct CDR3 sequences, approximately 50% being singletons. The sample taken for sequencing was sorted CD4+, CD8+, or CD8+CD57+ T cells (not recorded which) from PBMCs. Receptors were obtained from a human donor with aplastic anemia. Both conserved end residues are part of each CDR3. Only part of the rows carry a size: once, few, many, or a class if the clone is expanded.

CAISPRDSDNSPLHF	.	TRBJ1-6	TRBV10-3
CASRKLYQETQYF	.	TRBJ2-5	TRBV11-3
CASRRTVNTEAFF	many	TRBJ1-1	TRBV6-5
CASSYSGQGSGELFF	few	TRBJ2-2	TRBV6-5
CATSDTVTGTGFYGYTF	.	TRBJ1-2	TRBV24-1
CASSSGQGNTEAFF	.	TRBJ1-1	TRBV5-1
CSAASGTATYEQYF	.	TRBJ2-7	TRBV20-1
CASSPTGSGYGYTF	.	TRBJ1-2	TRBV2
CASRLGQVYGQPQHF	many	TRBJ1-5	TRBV12-3/TRBV12-4
CAISDRTSLKPHF	.	TRBJ1-5	TRBV10-3
CAIRETGPHQPQHF	.	TRBJ1-5	TRBV10-3
CASSLADRGSTDTQYF	many	TRBJ2-3	TRBV5-4
CSARKNYEQYF	.	TRBJ2-7	TRBV20-1
CASSLSIAGTGLGTEAFF	.	TRBJ1-1	TRBV10-1
CAISEPRELGNTIYF	.	TRBJ1-3	TRBV10-3
CATSGAAGYEQYF	.	TRBJ2-7	TRBV15
CASSVTSQSSYNEQFF	few	TRBJ2-1	TRBV7-6
CASSLGGQGSEKLFF	.	TRBJ1-4	TRBV5-5
CASSGQGSPRYGYTF	few	TRBJ1-2	TRBV3-1
CASSFATCWYGYTF	many	TRBJ1-2	TRBV11-1